Reported below is one T cell receptor (beta chain). Its antigen is not known. PCR replicates performed on unsorted PBMC used approximately 310 ng DNA, 28,000 or so T cell genomes. Unsorted PBMC DNA was sequenced on ten immunoSEQ deep assay plates. The table came from immunoSEQ multiplex PCR; TCRdb's copy has only in-frame clones and leaves some out. Here the sample spans around 500,000 clones, more than 75% being singletons. The source of the sample is a study of shared clonotypes between healthy human individuals. Study-level findings and limits: Donors were few, which limited the genetic and exposure-history diversity represented.

The healthy adult donors were HIV-negative and reported no recent acute infections or vaccinations. The V gene end was trimmed by 4 bases and the J gene end by 5 bases; junction bases not matched to a gene: 6. Germline V lookup: CDR1 SGHRS, CDR2 YFSETQ. The CDR3 totals 14 residues. Sequencing input: PBMCs. The receptor's source is a woman in her thirties or forties in good health. Some clones in this sample may be carry-over from other donors' samples. The chain joins TRBV5-1 to TRBJ1-1; TRBD1 agrees at 9 bases. CDR3 residues: CASSTGQGMTEAFF. Here the CDR3 DNA reads TGCGCCAGCAGCACGGGACAGGGAATGACTGAAGCTTTCTTT.